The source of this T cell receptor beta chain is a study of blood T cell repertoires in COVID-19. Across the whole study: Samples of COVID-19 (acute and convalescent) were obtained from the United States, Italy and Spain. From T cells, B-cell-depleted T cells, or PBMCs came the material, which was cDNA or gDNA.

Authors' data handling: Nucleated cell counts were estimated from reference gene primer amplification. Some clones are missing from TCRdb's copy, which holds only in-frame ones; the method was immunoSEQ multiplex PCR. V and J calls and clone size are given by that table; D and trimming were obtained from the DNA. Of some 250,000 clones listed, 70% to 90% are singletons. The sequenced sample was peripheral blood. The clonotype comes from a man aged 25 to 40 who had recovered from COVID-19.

Here the CDR3 DNA reads TGTGCCAGTAGTACGCGGACAGGGGTAAGCAATCAGCCCCAGCATTTT. This translates into CASSTRTGVSNQPQHF. This chain uses TRBV19 with TRBJ1-5; 9 nucleotides align to TRBD1. The CDR3 loop spans 16 amino acids. Germline values: CDR1 LNHDA, CDR2 SQIVND (reference sequence). V gave up 4 bases and J gave up 1 base; unmatched junction bases: 5. Using reference TRBV19 and TRBJ1-5 for the parts outside the CDR3, the full variable domain is DGGITQSPKYLFRKEGQNVTLSCEQNLNHDAMYWYRQDPGQGLRLIYYSQIVNDFQKGDIAEGYSVSREKKESFPLTVTSAQKNPTAFYLCASSTRTGVSNQPQHFGDGTRLSIL.